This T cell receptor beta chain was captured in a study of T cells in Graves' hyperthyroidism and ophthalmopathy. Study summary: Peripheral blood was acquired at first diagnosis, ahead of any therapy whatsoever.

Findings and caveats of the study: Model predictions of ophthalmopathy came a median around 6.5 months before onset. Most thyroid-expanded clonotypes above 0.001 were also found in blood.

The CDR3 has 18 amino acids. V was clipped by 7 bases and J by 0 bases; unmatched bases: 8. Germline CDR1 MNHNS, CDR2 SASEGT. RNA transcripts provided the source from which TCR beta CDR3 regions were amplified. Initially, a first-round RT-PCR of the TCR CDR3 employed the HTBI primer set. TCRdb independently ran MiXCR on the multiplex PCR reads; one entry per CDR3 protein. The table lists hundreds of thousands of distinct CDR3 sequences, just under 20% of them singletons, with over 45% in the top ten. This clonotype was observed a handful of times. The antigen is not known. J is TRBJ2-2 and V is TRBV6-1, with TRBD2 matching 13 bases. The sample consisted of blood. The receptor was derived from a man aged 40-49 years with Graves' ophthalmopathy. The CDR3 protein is CASTRTSGSFANTGELFF. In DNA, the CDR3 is TGTGCCAGCACCCGGACTAGCGGGAGTTTCGCGAACACCGGGGAGCTGTTTTTT.